This paragraph covers one TCR beta chain sequence. The antigen is unknown. Germline V gene lookup returns CDR1 MNHGY and CDR2 SAAAGT. With 6 bases removed from V and 6 bases from J, the gap between germline ends came to 14 bases. The CDR3 runs to 13 residues. This specimen belongs to a study of T cell repertoires in cytomegalovirus infection. Study context: The study used recently identified HLA-C-restricted and well-studied HLA-B-restricted CMV epitopes. Shared public TCR beta signatures pointed to both CMV infection and a matching HLA type.

TCRdb passed the reads through MiXCR, listing each CDR3 protein once. The table records a few hundred thousand distinct CDR3 sequences, almost 40% of them present only once. Whole-study results and caveats: The ex vivo response was dominated by HLA-C-restricted CMV-specific TCR beta clonotypes. Carriage of CMV together with the relevant HLA was identifiable through cumulative public TCR beta family frequency.

The sample in question was cultured PBMCs, obtained from culture after CMV antigen stimulation. The sequence came from a human donor in good health (CMV status not recorded). Some clones in this sample may be carry-over from other donors' samples. The chain is built from TRBV6-8 and TRBJ1-2; unclear D gene. CDR3 bases: TGTGCCAGCAGCCGGGGAGGCCAGAATGGCTACACCTTC. Protein sequence: CASSRGGQNGYTF.